The clone carrying this T cell receptor beta chain has just one count. The length of the CDR3 is 16 residues. Trimming removed 3 bases from V and 3 bases from J, with 15 bases in between. CDR1 and CDR2 (germline): PRHDT, FYEKMQ (reference sequence). The data were obtained in a study of blood T cell repertoires in COVID-19. Looking at the study overall: Italy, Spain and the United States were the sources of the convalescent and acute COVID-19 samples. T cells, B-cell-depleted T cells, or PBMCs provided the cDNA or gDNA that served as material.

In the original analysis: Nucleated cell number was recorded as an estimate derived from reference gene primer amplification. TCRdb's table, derived via immunoSEQ multiplex PCR, lists solely in-frame clones and lacks some. That table furnishes V, J and clone size, whereas the DNA furnished D and trimming. The table includes around 21,000 clones, approximately 84% detected once. The clonotype was recovered from a man in his forties or fifties with acute or convalescent COVID-19. The chain couples TRBV13 to TRBJ2-1, with D tentatively TRBD1 (5 bases). Sequencing input: peripheral blood. The CDR3 is CASSLSIGARYNEQFF. The CDR3 region has the DNA TGTGCCAGCAGCTTGAGTATAGGGGCCCGCTACAATGAGCAGTTCTTC.